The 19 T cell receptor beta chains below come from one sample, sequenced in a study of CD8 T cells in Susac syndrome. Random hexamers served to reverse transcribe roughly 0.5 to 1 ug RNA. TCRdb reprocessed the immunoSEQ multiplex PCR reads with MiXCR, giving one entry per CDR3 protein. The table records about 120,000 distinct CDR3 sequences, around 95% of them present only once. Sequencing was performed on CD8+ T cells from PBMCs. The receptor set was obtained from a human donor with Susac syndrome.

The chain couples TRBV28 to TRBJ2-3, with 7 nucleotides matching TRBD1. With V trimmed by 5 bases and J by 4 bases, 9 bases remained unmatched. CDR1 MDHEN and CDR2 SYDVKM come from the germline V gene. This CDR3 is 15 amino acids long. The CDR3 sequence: CASSLTGNRPDTQYF. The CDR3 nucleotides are TGTGCCAGCAGTCTGACAGGGAACCGCCCAGATACGCAGTATTTT.

The CDR3 loop reads CASSLPQEGEQFF. The CDR3 DNA follows: TGTGCCAGCAGCCTCCCCCAAGAGGGTGAGCAGTTCTTC. The J gene is TRBJ2-1, the V gene TRBV7-9; D is perhaps TRBD2 (5 bases). Germline loops: CDR1 SEHNR, CDR2 FQNEAQ (reference sequence). Trimming took 5 bases from V and 9 from J, leaving 14 bases between them. The CDR3 contains 13 residues.

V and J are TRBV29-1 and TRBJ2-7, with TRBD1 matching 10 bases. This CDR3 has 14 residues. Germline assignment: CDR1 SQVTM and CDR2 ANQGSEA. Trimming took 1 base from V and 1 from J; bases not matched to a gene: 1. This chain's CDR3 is CSVEGTGGSYEQYF. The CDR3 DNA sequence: TGCAGCGTTGAAGGGACAGGGGGTTCCTACGAGCAGTACTTC.

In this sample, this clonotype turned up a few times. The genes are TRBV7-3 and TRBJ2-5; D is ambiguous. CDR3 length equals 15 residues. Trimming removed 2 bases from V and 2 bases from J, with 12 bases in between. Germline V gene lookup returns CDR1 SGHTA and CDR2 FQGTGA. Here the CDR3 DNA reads TGTGCCAGCAGCTTATATGGCCTAGTGCAAGAGACCCAGTACTTC. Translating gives CASSLYGLVQETQYF.

CDR3 residues: CASSPPLARRTSSYNEQFF. CDR3 bases: TGTGCCAGCAGTCCCCCCCTAGCGCGCCGGACTAGCTCCTACAATGAGCAGTTCTTC. J is TRBJ2-1 and V is TRBV6-1, with 7 bases aligning to TRBD2. This CDR3 has 19 residues. Trimming at V came to 5 bases and at J to 0 bases, leaving 16 bases not matched to a gene. The germline V gene encodes CDR1 MNHNS and CDR2 SASEGT.

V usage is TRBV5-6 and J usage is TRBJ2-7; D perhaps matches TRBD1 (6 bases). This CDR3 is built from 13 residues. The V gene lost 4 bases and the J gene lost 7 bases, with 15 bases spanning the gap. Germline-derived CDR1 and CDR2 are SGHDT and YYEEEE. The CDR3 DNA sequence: TGTGCCAGCAGCCCCGAGCAGGGGTGGGAGCAGTACTTC. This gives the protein CASSPEQGWEQYF.

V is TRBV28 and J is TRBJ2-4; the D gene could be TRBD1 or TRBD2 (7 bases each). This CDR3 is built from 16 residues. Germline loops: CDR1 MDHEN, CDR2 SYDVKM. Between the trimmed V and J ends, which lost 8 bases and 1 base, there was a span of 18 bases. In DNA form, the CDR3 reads TGTGCCAGCGGGGGGGGTTTACAGGGGGCCAAAAACATTCAGTACTTC. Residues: CASGGGLQGAKNIQYF.

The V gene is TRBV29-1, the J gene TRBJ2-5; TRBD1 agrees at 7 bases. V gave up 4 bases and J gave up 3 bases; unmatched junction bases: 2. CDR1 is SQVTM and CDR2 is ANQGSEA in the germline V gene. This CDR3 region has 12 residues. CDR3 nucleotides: TGCAGCGTTGGACAGGGAGAAGAGACCCAGTACTTC. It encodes CSVGQGEETQYF. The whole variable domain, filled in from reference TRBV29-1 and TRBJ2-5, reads SAVISQKPSRDICQRGTSLTIQCQVDSQVTMMFWYRQQPGQSLTLIATANQGSEATYESGFVIDKFPISRPNLTFSTLTVSNMSPEDSSIYLCSVGQGEETQYFGPGTRLLVL.

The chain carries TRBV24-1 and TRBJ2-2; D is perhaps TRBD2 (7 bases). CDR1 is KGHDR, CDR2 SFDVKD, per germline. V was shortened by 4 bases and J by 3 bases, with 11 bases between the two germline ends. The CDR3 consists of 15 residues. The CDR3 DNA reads TGTGCCACCAGTGAGGGGGGGGCGGACACCGGGGAGCTGTTTTTT. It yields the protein CATSEGGADTGELFF.

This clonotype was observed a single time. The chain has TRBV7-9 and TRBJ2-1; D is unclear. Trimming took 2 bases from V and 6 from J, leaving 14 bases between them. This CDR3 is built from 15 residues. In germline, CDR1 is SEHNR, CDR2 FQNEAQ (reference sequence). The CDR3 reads CASSLRAGDINEQFF. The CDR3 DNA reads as TGTGCCAGCAGCTTACGGGCAGGTGACATCAATGAGCAGTTCTTC.

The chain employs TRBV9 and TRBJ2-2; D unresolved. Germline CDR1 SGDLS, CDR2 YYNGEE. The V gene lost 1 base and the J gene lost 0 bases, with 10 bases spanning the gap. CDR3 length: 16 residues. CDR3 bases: TGTGCCAGCAGCGTAAGTCGTTTCGCGAACACCGGGGAGCTGTTTTTT. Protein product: CASSVSRFANTGELFF.

The DNA of the CDR3 is TGTGCCTGGAGTGATATAGCGGGGGGCCCCGAATACTCCTACAATGAGCAGTTCTTC. Protein sequence: CAWSDIAGGPEYSYNEQFF. The gene calls are TRBV30 and TRBJ2-1; 10 bases fit TRBD2. The CDR3 contains 19 residues. Germline V lookup: CDR1 GTSNPN, CDR2 SVGIG (reference sequence). The V and J ends lost 1 base and 0 bases, in that order; junction bases with no gene match: 12.

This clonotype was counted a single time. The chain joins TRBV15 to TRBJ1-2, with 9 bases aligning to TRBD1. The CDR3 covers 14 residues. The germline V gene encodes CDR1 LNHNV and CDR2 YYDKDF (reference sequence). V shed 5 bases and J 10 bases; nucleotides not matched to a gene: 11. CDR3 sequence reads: CATSRTGQGRDYTF. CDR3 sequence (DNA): TGTGCCACCAGCCGGACGGGACAGGGTCGCGACTACACCTTC.

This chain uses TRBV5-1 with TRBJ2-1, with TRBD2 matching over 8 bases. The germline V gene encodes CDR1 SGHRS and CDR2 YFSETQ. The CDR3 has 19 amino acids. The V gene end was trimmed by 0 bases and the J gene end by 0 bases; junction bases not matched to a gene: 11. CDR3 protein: CASSLASGLPRTSYNEQFF. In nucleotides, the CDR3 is TGCGCCAGCAGCTTGGCTAGCGGGTTACCCAGGACCTCCTACAATGAGCAGTTCTTC.

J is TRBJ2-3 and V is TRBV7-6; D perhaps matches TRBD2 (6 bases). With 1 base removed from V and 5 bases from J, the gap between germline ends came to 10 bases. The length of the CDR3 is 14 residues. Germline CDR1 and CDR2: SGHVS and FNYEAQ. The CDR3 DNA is TGTGCCAGCAGCTTAGGCCTAGCGCAAGATACGCAGTATTTT. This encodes CASSLGLAQDTQYF.

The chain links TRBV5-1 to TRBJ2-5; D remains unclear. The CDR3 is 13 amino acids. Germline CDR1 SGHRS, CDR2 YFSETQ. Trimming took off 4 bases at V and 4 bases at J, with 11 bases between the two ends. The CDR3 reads CASSRSTGETQYF. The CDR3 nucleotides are TGCGCCAGCAGCCGGTCGACGGGAGAGACCCAGTACTTC. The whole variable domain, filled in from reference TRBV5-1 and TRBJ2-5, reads KAGVTQTPRYLIKTRGQQVTLSCSPISGHRSVSWYQQTPGQGLQFLFEYFSETQRNKGNFPGRFSGRQFSNSRSEMNVSTLELGDSALYLCASSRSTGETQYFGPGTRLLVL.

The CDR3 DNA reads as TGTGCCACCAGCAGAAGAGGGGGCTTGGGCGGGGAGCTGTTTTTT. It specifies CATSRRGGLGGELFF. J is TRBJ2-2 and V is TRBV15; 7 bases line up with TRBD1. Per the germline V gene, CDR1 is LNHNV and CDR2 is YYDKDF (reference sequence). The CDR3 length is 15 residues. The V segment lost 2 bases and the J segment 7 bases; nucleotides outside the gene matches: 7.

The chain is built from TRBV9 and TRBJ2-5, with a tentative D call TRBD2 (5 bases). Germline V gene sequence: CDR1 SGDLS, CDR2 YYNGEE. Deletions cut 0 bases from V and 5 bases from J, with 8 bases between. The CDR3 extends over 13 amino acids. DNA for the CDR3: TGTGCCAGCAGCGTAGTCCCGGGGGAGACCCAGTACTTC. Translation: CASSVVPGETQYF.

DNA of the CDR3: TGTGCCTGGACAGGGTTAGTCGCCGGGGAGCTGTTTTTT. Translated, it gives CAWTGLVAGELFF. The chain links TRBV30 to TRBJ2-2, with D possibly TRBD1 on 5 matching bases. The CDR3 length is 13 residues. Germline assignment: CDR1 GTSNPN and CDR2 SVGIG (reference sequence). V was cut by 4 bases and J by 6 bases, with 12 bases left in between.